These 14 T cell receptor beta chains were all obtained from the same sample, sequenced in a study of cytomegalovirus exposure and HLA in healthy donors. This PCR relied on a set of 60 Vbeta primers and 13 Jbeta primers. Some clones are missing from TCRdb's copy, which holds only in-frame ones; the method was immunoSEQ multiplex PCR. The table shows approximately 110,000 clones, with roughly 82% occurring only once. Sequences were obtained from PBMCs. Receptors originate from a woman between 55 and 75 years old in good health and CMV-seropositive.

The chain uses TRBV27 and TRBJ1-1, with TRBD1 as a possible D gene (5 bases). V was cut by 5 bases and J by 10 bases, with 20 bases left in between. CDR1 is MNHEY and CDR2 is SMNVEV in the germline V gene (reference sequence). This CDR3 comprises 14 residues. The CDR3 spells CASSLKPGHTRAFF. The CDR3 bases are TGTGCCAGCAGTCTGAAACCTGGACACACCAGAGCTTTCTTT.

The gene calls are TRBV19 and TRBJ2-2; D gene unclear. The CDR3 extends over 13 amino acids. With 3 bases removed from V and 9 bases from J, the gap between germline ends came to 11 bases. Per germline, CDR1 LNHDA and CDR2 SQIVND (reference sequence). CDR3 residues: CASSIPEHRELFF. CDR3 nucleotides: TGTGCCAGTAGTATCCCAGAACACCGGGAGCTGTTTTTT.

The chain links TRBV6-1 to TRBJ1-4; 9 positions agree with TRBD1. This CDR3 comprises 15 residues. Per germline, CDR1 MNHNS and CDR2 SASEGT. V trimming: 6 bases; J trimming: 5 bases; junction bases outside the gene matches: 7. CDR3 nucleotides: TGTGCCAGCAGCTTGACCGGGACAGGGAATGAAAAACTGTTTTTT. It translates to CASSLTGTGNEKLFF.

The rearrangement links TRBV18 to TRBJ2-6; TRBD1 is a possible D gene (7 bases). Germline values: CDR1 KGHSH, CDR2 LQKENI. Trimming removed 4 bases at V and 1 base at J, with 14 bases between. This CDR3 comprises 17 residues. CDR3 DNA sequence: TGTGCCAGCTCACACACACCAGGGGGGTCTGGGGCCAACGTCCTGACTTTC. This gives the protein CASSHTPGGSGANVLTF.

This clone was detected a few times. The chain couples TRBV5-5 to TRBJ2-1, with D possibly matching TRBD2 (6 bases). The length of the CDR3 is 15 residues. Looked up from germline, CDR1 is SGHKS and CDR2 is YYEKEE (reference sequence). Deletions cut 2 bases from V and 6 bases from J, with 15 bases between. DNA for the CDR3: TGTGCCAGCAGCTTAGATGTGGGGACTTTCAATGAGCAGTTCTTC. Translating it yields CASSLDVGTFNEQFF.

This rearrangement joins TRBV6-5 to TRBJ1-1; the D is unclear. This CDR3 is 16 amino acids long. Looked up from germline, CDR1 is MNHEY and CDR2 is SVGAGI. The V gene lost 2 bases and the J gene lost 5 bases, with 18 bases spanning the gap. The CDR3 loop is CASSYTLQTLGTEAFF. The CDR3 DNA sequence: TGTGCCAGCAGTTACACCCTACAGACCCTGGGTACTGAAGCTTTCTTT.

This rearrangement joins TRBV6-5 to TRBJ2-3; D might be TRBD2 (5 bases). V was trimmed by 8 bases and J by 1 base, leaving 13 bases between them. Germline V CDR1 and CDR2: MNHEY, SVGAGI. The CDR3 runs to 14 residues. The CDR3 loop reads CASGDGLGTDTQYF. The CDR3 DNA reads TGTGCCAGCGGGGATGGACTGGGCACAGATACGCAGTATTTT.

This clone was counted a single time. The chain recombines TRBV2 with TRBJ1-3, with no clear D. This CDR3 has 16 amino acids. Trimming took 9 bases from V and 2 from J, leaving 20 bases between them. The germline gives CDR1 SNHLY, CDR2 FYNNEI. The CDR3 coding sequence is TGTGCCAGAGAGGAAAGGGAGCTCATAGCTGGAAACACCATATATTTT. Residues: CAREERELIAGNTIYF.

This chain uses TRBV7-3 with TRBJ2-5; 7 bases are a match to TRBD2. After removal of 3 bases from V and 3 bases from J, the junction contained 7 bases not matched to a gene. CDR3 length equals 15 residues. Germline V gene sequence: CDR1 SGHTA, CDR2 FQGTGA. CDR3 region: CASSFRGVVEETQYF. The CDR3 nucleotides read TGTGCCAGCAGCTTTCGGGGGGTAGTCGAAGAGACCCAGTACTTC.

The gene calls are TRBV7-2 and TRBJ2-7, with TRBD1 matching 8 bases. With 4 bases clipped from V and 0 bases from J, the junction kept 8 bases outside the gene matches. The germline V gene encodes CDR1 SGHTA and CDR2 FQGNSA. The CDR3 is 16 amino acids. CDR3 DNA: TGTGCCAGCAGCTCCCGGACAGGGAGGACCTCCTACGAGCAGTACTTC. Residues: CASSSRTGRTSYEQYF.

J is TRBJ1-2 and V is TRBV7-9; D unclear. V was cut by 0 bases and J by 1 base, with 6 bases left in between. Per germline, CDR1 SEHNR and CDR2 FQNEAQ (reference sequence). The CDR3 sequence is 14 residues long. CDR3 region: CASSLAAHNYGYTF. CDR3 bases: TGTGCCAGCAGCTTAGCCGCACATAACTATGGCTACACCTTC.

The chain couples TRBV16 to TRBJ1-2; D uncertain. Germline V gives CDR1 KGHSY, CDR2 FQNENV. Deletions cut 8 bases from V and 8 bases from J, with 21 bases between. The CDR3 loop spans 14 amino acids. The CDR3 DNA reads TGTGCCAGCGTTCCTGGGTCGGTTGCAGGAGGCTACACCTTC. It yields the protein CASVPGSVAGGYTF.

To note about this clone: A junction boundary mismatches the germline segment, possibly from a read error. V gene TRBV9 combines with J gene TRBJ2-1; possibly TRBD1 for D (6 bases). CDR1 is SGDLS, CDR2 YYNGEE, per germline. The CDR3 runs to 11 residues. The CDR3 here is CASSAGNRAIF. For the CDR3, the DNA is TGTGCCAGCAGCGCCGGGAACAGGGCAATCTTC.

This clone was found once. The chain links TRBV5-1 to TRBJ2-5; TRBD1 aligns across 9 bases. The closer fit of TRBJ2-7 to the DNA end suggests the J call may be wrong. The CDR3 is 14 amino acids. CDR1 and CDR2 (germline): SGHRS, YFSETQ. For the CDR3, the DNA is TGCGCCAGCAGCTTGGCTCGGACAGGGGACGAGCAGTACTTC. This codes for CASSLARTGDEQYF.